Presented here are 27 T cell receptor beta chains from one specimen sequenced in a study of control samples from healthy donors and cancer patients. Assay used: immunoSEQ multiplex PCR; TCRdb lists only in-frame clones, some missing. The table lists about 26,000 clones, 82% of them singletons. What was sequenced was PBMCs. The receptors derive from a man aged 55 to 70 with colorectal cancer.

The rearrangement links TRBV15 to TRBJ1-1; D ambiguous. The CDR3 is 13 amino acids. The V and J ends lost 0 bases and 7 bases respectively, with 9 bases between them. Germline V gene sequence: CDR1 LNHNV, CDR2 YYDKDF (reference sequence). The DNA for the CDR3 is TGTGCCACCAGCAGAGATAACCGATTTGAAGCTTTCTTT. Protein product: CATSRDNRFEAFF.

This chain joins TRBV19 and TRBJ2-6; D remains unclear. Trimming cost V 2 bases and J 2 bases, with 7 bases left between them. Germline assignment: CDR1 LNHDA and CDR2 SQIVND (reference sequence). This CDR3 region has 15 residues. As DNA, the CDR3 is TGTGCCAGTAGTATACCAGGAACTGGGGCCAACGTCCTGACTTTC. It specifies CASSIPGTGANVLTF.

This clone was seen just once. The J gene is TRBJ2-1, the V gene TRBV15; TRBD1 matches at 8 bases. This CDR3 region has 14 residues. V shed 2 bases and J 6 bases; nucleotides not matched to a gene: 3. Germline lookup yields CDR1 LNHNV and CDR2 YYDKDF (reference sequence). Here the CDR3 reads CATSRKTGVNEQFF. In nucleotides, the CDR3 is TGTGCCACCAGCAGAAAGACAGGGGTCAATGAGCAGTTCTTC.

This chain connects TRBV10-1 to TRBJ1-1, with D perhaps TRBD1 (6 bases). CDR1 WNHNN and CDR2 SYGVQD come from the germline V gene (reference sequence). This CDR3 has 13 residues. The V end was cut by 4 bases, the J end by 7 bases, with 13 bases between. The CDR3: CASSAGALGEAFF. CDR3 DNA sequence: TGCGCCAGCAGTGCAGGGGCCTTGGGTGAAGCTTTCTTT.

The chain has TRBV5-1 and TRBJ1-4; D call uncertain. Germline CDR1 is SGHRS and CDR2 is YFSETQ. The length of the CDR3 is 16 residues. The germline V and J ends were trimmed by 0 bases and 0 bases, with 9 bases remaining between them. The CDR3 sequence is CASSLEAAATNEKLFF. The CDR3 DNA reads TGCGCCAGCAGCTTGGAGGCAGCTGCAACTAATGAAAAACTGTTTTTT.

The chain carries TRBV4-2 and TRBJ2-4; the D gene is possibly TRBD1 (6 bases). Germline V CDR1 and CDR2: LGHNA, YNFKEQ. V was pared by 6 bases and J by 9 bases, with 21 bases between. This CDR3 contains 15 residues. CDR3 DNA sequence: TGTGCCAGCAGGGACGGAAGCAGGGGTGCGGGCATTCAGTACTTC. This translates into CASRDGSRGAGIQYF.

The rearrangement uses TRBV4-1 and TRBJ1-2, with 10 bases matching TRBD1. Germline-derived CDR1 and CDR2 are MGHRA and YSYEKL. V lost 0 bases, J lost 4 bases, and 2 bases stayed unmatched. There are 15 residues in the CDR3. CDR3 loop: CASSQDWTGGYGYTF. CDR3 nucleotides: TGCGCCAGCAGCCAAGACTGGACAGGGGGCTATGGCTACACCTTC.

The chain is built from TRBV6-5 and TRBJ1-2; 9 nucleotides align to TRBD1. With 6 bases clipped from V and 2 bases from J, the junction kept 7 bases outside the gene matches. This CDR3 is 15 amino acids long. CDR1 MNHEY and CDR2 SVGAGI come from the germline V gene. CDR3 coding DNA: TGTGCCAGCAGCATGGGACAGGGTGCGAACTATGGCTACACCTTC. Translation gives CASSMGQGANYGYTF.

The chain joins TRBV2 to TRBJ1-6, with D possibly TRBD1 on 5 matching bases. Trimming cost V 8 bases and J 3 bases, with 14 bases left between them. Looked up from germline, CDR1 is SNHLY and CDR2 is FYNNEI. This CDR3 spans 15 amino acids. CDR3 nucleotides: TGTGCCAGCGGGGCGGTAGGGTTCTATAATTCACCCCTCCACTTT. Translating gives CASGAVGFYNSPLHF.

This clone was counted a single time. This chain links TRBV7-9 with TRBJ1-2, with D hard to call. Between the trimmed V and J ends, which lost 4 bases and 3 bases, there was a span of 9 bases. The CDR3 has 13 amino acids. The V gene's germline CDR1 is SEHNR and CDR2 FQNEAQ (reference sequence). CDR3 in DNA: TGTGCCAGCAGCTCCGACGGATACTATGGCTACACCTTC. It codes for CASSSDGYYGYTF.

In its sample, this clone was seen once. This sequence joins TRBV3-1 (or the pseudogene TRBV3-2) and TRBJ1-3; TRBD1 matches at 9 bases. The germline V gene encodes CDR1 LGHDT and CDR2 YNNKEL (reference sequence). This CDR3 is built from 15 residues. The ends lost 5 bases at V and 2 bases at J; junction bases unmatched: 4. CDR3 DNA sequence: TGTGCCAGCAGCATGGGGACAGGGACTGGAAACACCATATATTTT. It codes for CASSMGTGTGNTIYF.

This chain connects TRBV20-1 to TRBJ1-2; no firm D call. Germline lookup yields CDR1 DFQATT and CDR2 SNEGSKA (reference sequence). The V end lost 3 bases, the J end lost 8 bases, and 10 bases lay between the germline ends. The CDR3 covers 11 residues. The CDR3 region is CSASGYGGYTF. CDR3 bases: TGCAGTGCTAGTGGATACGGAGGCTACACCTTC.

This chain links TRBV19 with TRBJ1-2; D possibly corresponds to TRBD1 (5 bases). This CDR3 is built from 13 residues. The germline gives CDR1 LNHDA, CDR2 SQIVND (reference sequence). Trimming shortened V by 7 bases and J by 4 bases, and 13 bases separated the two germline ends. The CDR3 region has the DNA TGTGCCAGTACCCCGGGACCGCTCTATGGCTACACCTTC. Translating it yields CASTPGPLYGYTF.

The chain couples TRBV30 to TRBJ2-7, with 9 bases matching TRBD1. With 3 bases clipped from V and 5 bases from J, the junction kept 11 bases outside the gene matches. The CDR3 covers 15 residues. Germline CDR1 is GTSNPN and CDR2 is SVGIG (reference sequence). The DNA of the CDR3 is TGTGCCTGGAGAATTGACGGGACAGGGTCTGACGAGCAGTACTTC. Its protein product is CAWRIDGTGSDEQYF.

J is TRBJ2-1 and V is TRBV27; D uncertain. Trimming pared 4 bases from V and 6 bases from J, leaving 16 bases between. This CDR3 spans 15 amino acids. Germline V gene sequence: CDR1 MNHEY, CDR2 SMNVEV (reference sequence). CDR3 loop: CASSYLRPGPNEQFF. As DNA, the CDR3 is TGTGCCAGCAGTTATTTAAGGCCCGGCCCCAATGAGCAGTTCTTC.

DNA for the CDR3: TGTGCCACCCAAGGGGGAGGGGAGACCCAGTACTTC. The encoded protein is CATQGGGETQYF. The chain has TRBV24-1 and TRBJ2-5; weak D call: TRBD2 (7 bases). The V gene lost 9 bases and the J gene lost 5 bases, with 12 bases spanning the gap. Germline CDR1 KGHDR, CDR2 SFDVKD. The CDR3 contains 12 residues.

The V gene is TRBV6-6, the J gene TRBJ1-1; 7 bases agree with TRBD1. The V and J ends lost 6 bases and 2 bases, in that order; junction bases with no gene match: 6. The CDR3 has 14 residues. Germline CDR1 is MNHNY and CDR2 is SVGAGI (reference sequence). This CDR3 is CASSLTGLNTEAFF. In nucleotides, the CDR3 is TGTGCCAGCAGCTTGACAGGGCTTAACACTGAAGCTTTCTTT.

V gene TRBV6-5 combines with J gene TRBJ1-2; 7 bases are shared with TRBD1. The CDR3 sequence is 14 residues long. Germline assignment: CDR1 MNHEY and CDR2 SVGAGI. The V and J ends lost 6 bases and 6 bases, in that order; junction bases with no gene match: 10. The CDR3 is CASSPTGLYNGYTF. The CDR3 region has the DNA TGTGCCAGCAGCCCGACAGGGCTCTATAATGGCTACACCTTC.

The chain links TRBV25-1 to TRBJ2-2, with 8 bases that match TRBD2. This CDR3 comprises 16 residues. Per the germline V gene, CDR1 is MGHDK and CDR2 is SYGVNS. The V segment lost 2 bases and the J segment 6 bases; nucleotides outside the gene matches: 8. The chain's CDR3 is CASSEGRGASAGELFF. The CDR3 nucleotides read TGTGCCAGCAGTGAAGGGCGGGGGGCGAGCGCCGGGGAGCTGTTTTTT.

CDR3: CASSVEDTGGGYGYTF. CDR3 nucleotides: TGTGCCAGCAGCGTAGAGGACACTGGTGGGGGGTATGGCTACACCTTC. The chain recombines TRBV9 with TRBJ1-2; maybe TRBD1 (5 bases). The CDR3 is 16 residues long. Trimming took off 0 bases at V and 5 bases at J, with 17 bases between the two ends. Germline assignment: CDR1 SGDLS and CDR2 YYNGEE.

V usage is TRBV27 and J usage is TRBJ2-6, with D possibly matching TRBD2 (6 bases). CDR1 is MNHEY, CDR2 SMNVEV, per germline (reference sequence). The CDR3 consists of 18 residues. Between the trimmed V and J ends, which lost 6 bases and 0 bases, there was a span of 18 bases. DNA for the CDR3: TGTGCCAGCAGATGGTTAGCGGTAAAGAACTCTGGGGCCAACGTCCTGACTTTC. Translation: CASRWLAVKNSGANVLTF.

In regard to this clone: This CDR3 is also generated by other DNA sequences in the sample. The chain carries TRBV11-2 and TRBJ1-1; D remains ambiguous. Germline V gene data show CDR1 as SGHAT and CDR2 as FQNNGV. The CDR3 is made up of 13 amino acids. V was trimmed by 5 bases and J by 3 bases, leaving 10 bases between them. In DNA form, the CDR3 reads TGTGCCAGCAGCCAGAGACAACACACTGAAGCTTTCTTT. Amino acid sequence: CASSQRQHTEAFF.

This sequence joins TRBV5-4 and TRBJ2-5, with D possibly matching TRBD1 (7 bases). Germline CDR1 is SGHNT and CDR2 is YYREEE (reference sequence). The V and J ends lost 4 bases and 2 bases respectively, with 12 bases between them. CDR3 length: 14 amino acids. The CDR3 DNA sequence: TGTGCCAGCAGCCCAGGGGGGAGACAAGAGACCCAGTACTTC. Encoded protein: CASSPGGRQETQYF. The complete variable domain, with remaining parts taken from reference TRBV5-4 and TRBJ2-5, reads ETGVTQSPTHLIKTRGQQVTLRCSSQSGHNTVSWYQQALGQGPQFIFQYYREEENGRGNFPPRFSGLQFPNYSSELNVNALELDDSALYLCASSPGGRQETQYFGPGTRLLVL.

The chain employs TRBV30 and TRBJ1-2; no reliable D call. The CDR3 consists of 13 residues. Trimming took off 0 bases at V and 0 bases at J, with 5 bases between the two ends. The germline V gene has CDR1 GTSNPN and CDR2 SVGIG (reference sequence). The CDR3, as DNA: TGTGCCTGGAGTGTAGAAGCTAACTATGGCTACACCTTC. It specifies CAWSVEANYGYTF.

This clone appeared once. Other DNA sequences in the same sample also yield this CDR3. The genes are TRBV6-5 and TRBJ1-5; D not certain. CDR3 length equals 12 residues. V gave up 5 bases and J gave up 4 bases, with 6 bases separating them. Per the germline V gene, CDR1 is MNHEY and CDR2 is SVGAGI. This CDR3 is CASSQDNQPQHF. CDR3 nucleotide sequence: TGTGCCAGCAGTCAGGATAATCAGCCCCAGCATTTT.

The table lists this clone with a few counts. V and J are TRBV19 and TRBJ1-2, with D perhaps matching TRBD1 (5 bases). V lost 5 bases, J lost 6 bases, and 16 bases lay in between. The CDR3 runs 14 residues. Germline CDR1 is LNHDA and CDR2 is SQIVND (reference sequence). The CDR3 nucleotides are TGTGCCAGTAGTCCCCGGGGTGGGGGAAATGGCTACACCTTC. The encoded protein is CASSPRGGGNGYTF.

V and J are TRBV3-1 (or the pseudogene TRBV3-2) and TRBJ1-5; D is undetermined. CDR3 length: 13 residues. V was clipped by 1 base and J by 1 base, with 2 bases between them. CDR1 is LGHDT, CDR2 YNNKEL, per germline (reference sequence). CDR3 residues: CASSQGSNQPQHF. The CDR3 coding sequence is TGTGCCAGCAGCCAAGGAAGCAATCAGCCCCAGCATTTT.